The following is a T cell receptor (beta chain) sequence with its context. Its specific antigen is unknown. No much larger clone exists at a distance of one base, and base qualities are not known. The data originate from a study of blood T cells in healthy people across ages (dated by TCRdb to about 2015). Describing the broader study: In model experiments, roughly one uniquely barcoded TCR beta cDNA molecule per two T cells was captured by template switching. Age-related changes in TCR beta repertoire diversity were measured in the study by deep sequencing normalized with unique cDNA molecular identifiers. The donors were divided into four age groups: young (average approximately 17 years), middle-aged (about 41), aged (approximately 59) and long-lived (around 87). For two donors (one aged 18 to 30 and one aged 80 or older), the study analyzed two additional independent replicas of 1 million unique cDNA reads from the same blood draw. To avoid experimental bias, donors of different ages were spread randomly across the sequencing lanes. Overall study results and their limits: Compared with the aged group, the long-lived group had more naive CD4+ T cells, fewer expanded clones and increased TCR diversity, suggesting age selection. Estimates of total diversity based on one million sequenced T cells were considered lower bounds and underestimates. Because donor CMV infection status was unknown, age-related changes in expanded clonotypes were potentially confounded. Conclusive comparison of naive and antigen-experienced compartments was prevented by the profiling of bulk unsorted PBMCs. The percentage of naive T cells measured by flow cytometry correlated strongly with observed TCR beta diversity. Observed TCR beta diversity per million T cells fell roughly linearly with age, and a significant reduction was already apparent by age roughly 40.

The germline V gene supplies CDR1 SGHVT and CDR2 SQSDAQ. The junction carries 26 bases between V and J, which are trimmed by 11 bases and 0 bases respectively. From the cysteine through the phenylalanine, the CDR3 covers 17 amino acids. Only the CDR3 DNA stays, 51 bases, in frame from base 1. Library prep was done by 5' RACE. A second PCR of about 6 to 11 cycles was run with a J-beta primer mix and a sample-barcoded 5' primer. A unique molecular identifier was introduced onto each TCR beta cDNA molecule by a template-switch 5' adaptor carrying 12 random nucleotides. Each sample yielded at least 2.5 million CDR3-containing paired-end reads. First-strand cDNA synthesis was performed from all RNA using the Mint cDNA synthesis kit, with priming by a TRBC-specific oligonucleotide. After uracil-DNA glycosylase treatment, a first 18-cycle PCR used universal primers M1SS and BC2_uni_R on all cDNA. In the source study's methods: For normalization, 1 million high-quality reads, each with a distinct molecular identifier, were randomly selected from each sample. Reads sharing molecular identifiers were discarded rather than binned into consensus sequences. MiTCR, run with a Q25 quality threshold and the strictest error-elimination algorithm, handled CDR3 identification, clonotype clustering and error correction. Lower-bound total TCR beta diversity was estimated with a nonparametric unseen species model using Euler transformation. TCRdb reanalyzed the raw reads on its own, using fastp at Q25 for trimming and MiXCR for clone calling, and kept in-frame beta chains. Rows are combined by CDR3 protein, so each entry shows the most common genes and DNA. What appears here as the V and J calls and clone size reflects TCRdb's work, not the paper's. The sample table lists roughly 1.9 million distinct CDR3 sequences, about two fifths of them with a count of one. In total, the top ten clones hold 23% of the sample.

The roughly 37 donors, aged about 6 to 95 years, were systemically healthy Caucasian individuals from Russia. Each donor gave 8 to 10 milliliters of peripheral blood, drawn into EDTA-treated Vacutainer tubes. Ficoll-Paque density-gradient centrifugation was used to isolate PBMCs, with at least 7 million per sample. Total RNA, at least 6 micrograms per sample, was extracted from PBMCs with Trizol reagent. For every donor, flow cytometry on a PBMC aliquot measured the percentage of naive CD45RAhigh/CD27high T cells. This receptor was obtained from a human donor in good health. The sequencing sample was made of blood. The chain uses TRBV7-4 and TRBJ2-7; the D gene is not confidently resolved. CDR3 protein: CAGILPPWARSSYEQYF. The nucleotide sequence is given as TGTGCCGGCATTTTACCCCCATGGGCAAGGAGCTCCTACGAGCAGTACTTC.